The T cell receptor beta chain described here comes from a study of blood T cell repertoires in COVID-19. Overall study: COVID-19 samples collected from the United States, Italy and Spain covered acute and convalescent phases. PBMCs, B-cell-depleted T cells, or T cells provided the cDNA or gDNA that made up the material.

Across about two dozen US areas, participants ranged in age from about 18 to 90 years. The CDR3 loop spans 15 amino acids. J lost 7 bases, V lost 6 bases, and 7 bases had no gene match. CDR1 SGHRS and CDR2 YFSETQ come from the germline V gene. Original processing notes: Researchers report that nucleated cell counts were estimated from reference gene primer amplification. Here immunoSEQ multiplex PCR was the method, and the copy in TCRdb shows in-frame clones only, minus some. V and J calls and clone size are as listed in that table; D and trimming were resolved from the DNA. The repertoire holds approximately 150,000 clones, with about 80% as singletons.

Sequenced material: PBMCs or T cells enriched from blood (not recorded which). This sequence joins TRBV5-1 and TRBJ2-1; TRBD2 matches 13 bases. The receptor comes from a man between 40 and 49 years old with acute COVID-19. The CDR3 region has the DNA TGCGCCAGCACCCTTACGGGACTAGCGGGAAATGAGCAGTTCTTC. Its translation is CASTLTGLAGNEQFF.